This entry concerns a single TCR beta chain. This table comes from immunoSEQ multiplex PCR, and its TCRdb copy is limited to in-frame clones, with some not included. Counted here are about 150,000 clones, 87% occurring once; the ten biggest clones make up around 6.3%. The record originates from a study of blood T cell repertoires in COVID-19. Study background: From T cells, B-cell-depleted T cells, or PBMCs came the material, which was cDNA or gDNA.

The sample was peripheral blood. The TCR sequence derives from a man older than 75 with acute or convalescent COVID-19.

In DNA, the CDR3 is TGTGCCACCAGCACAGACCGGACAGATACGCAGTATTTT. It specifies CATSTDRTDTQYF. The chain combines TRBV15 with TRBJ2-3, with unresolved D. The ends were cut back, 4 bases at V and 3 bases at J, with 8 bases in the middle. The CDR3 is 13 residues long. The germline gives CDR1 LNHNV, CDR2 YYDKDF (reference sequence).